The clone carrying this TCR beta chain occurred once. Its antigen is unknown. Prior to sequencing, the ViraFEST assay stimulated PBMC with viral peptide pools, which expanded the antigen-specific CD4+ T cells. The culture ran for roughly 10 days before CD4+ T cells were isolated. According to the study, vaccine recipients showed no prior SARS-CoV-2 infection and negative nucleocapsid antibodies. After under 2.5 million PBMC were placed in each well, they were cultured with approximately 10 IU/ml IL-2 and around 10 ug/ml peptides. A half-medium replacement with IL-2 medium was carried out on days 3 and 7. These data belong to a study of vaccination effects on CD4 cells after COVID-19. Study at large: Participants each got two BNT162b2 or mRNA-1273 vaccine doses. Overall study results and limits: By a late point after vaccination, infection- and vaccine-induced clones had shrunk markedly through clonal contraction.

The table came from immunoSEQ multiplex PCR; TCRdb's copy has only in-frame clones and leaves some out. Of some 68,000 clones in the sample, under 75% were seen once. In germline, CDR1 is SGHRS, CDR2 YFSETQ. V was pared by 0 bases and J by 7 bases, with 19 bases between. There are 16 residues in the CDR3. The sequencing used CD4+ T cells from PBMCs cultured with HCoV-OC43 spike peptides, collected before COVID-19 vaccination. The subset: HCoV-OC43 spike overlapping peptide pool stimulation. This TCR was recovered from a human donor who received a COVID-19 vaccine. The gene calls are TRBV5-1 and TRBJ1-2; perhaps TRBD1 as D (6 bases). The CDR3 sequence: CASSLASGGAAGGYTF. CDR3 bases: TGCGCCAGCAGCTTGGCCTCCGGGGGCGCAGCAGGTGGCTACACCTTC. The full variable domain, completed using reference TRBV5-1 and TRBJ1-2, is KAGVTQTPRYLIKTRGQQVTLSCSPISGHRSVSWYQQTPGQGLQFLFEYFSETQRNKGNFPGRFSGRQFSNSRSEMNVSTLELGDSALYLCASSLASGGAAGGYTFGSGTRLTVV.